Listed here are 27 T cell receptor beta chains from one sample, sequenced in a study of shared clonotypes between healthy human individuals. Assay: immunoSEQ multiplex PCR; the TCRdb copy retains only in-frame clones and omits some. The sample has around 1,000,000 clones, around three quarters seen once; the top ten hold approximately 0.95%. Sequenced sample: memory CD4+ T cells from PBMCs. Sample subset: CD45RA-negative fraction. The receptors come from a man aged 18 to 35 in good health. Some clones in this sample may be carry-over from other donors' samples.

The V gene is TRBV5-8, the J gene TRBJ2-7, with D perhaps matching TRBD2 (6 bases). The CDR3 sequence is 15 residues long. Germline values: CDR1 SGHTS, CDR2 YDEGEE. V lost 0 bases, J lost 2 bases, and 12 bases lay in between. The CDR3 region has the DNA TGTGCCAGCAGCTTGGGCGGGGTGGGGACCTACGAGCAGTACTTC. As protein: CASSLGGVGTYEQYF.

This clone was observed once. The chain couples TRBV7-9 to TRBJ2-1, with TRBD2 matching over 8 bases. The CDR3 length is 16 residues. V lost 5 bases to trimming and J lost 5 bases; unmatched junction nucleotides: 11. Germline CDR1 SEHNR, CDR2 FQNEAQ (reference sequence). As DNA, the CDR3 is TGTGCCAGCAGCCCGCCACCTGGACTAGCCCACAATGAGCAGTTCTTC. It codes for CASSPPPGLAHNEQFF.

The chain has TRBV9 and TRBJ2-1; possibly TRBD2 for D (5 bases). Germline CDR1 reads SGDLS; CDR2 reads YYNGEE. The CDR3 loop spans 17 amino acids. With 0 bases removed from V and 0 bases from J, the gap between germline ends came to 13 bases. The CDR3 sequence is CASSVESGSSSYNEQFF. The CDR3 DNA sequence: TGTGCCAGCAGCGTAGAGAGCGGCTCAAGCTCCTACAATGAGCAGTTCTTC. The full variable domain, with the rest looked up from reference TRBV9 and TRBJ2-1, is DSGVTQTPKHLITATGQRVTLRCSPRSGDLSVYWYQQSLDQGLQFLIQYYNGEERAKGNILERFSAQQFPDLHSELNLSSLELGDSALYFCASSVESGSSSYNEQFFGPGTRLTVL.

At least ten counts were recorded for this clone. The rearrangement joins TRBV18 to TRBJ2-7; D gene unclear. The CDR3 spans 12 residues. V lost 3 bases and J 3 bases, leaving 6 bases between the germline ends. The V gene's germline CDR1 is KGHSH and CDR2 LQKENI. CDR3 amino acids: CASSPALYEQYF. CDR3 coding DNA: TGTGCCAGCTCACCCGCTCTCTACGAGCAGTACTTC.

The chain's CDR3 is CASNPDRASGRGGANVLTF. CDR3 sequence (DNA): TGTGCCAGCAATCCGGATCGGGCTAGCGGGAGGGGAGGGGCCAACGTCCTGACTTTC. The chain is built from TRBV28 and TRBJ2-6; 12 positions match TRBD2. The germline gives CDR1 MDHEN, CDR2 SYDVKM. The trim removed 7 bases at V and 4 bases at J, leaving 14 bases unmatched. This CDR3 is 19 amino acids long.

This sequence joins TRBV15 and TRBJ2-4, with D uncertain. V lost 2 bases and J 4 bases, leaving 3 bases between the germline ends. Germline V gene data show CDR1 as LNHNV and CDR2 as YYDKDF (reference sequence). The CDR3 length is 12 residues. The CDR3 sequence: CATSRQKNIQYF. The CDR3 coding sequence is TGTGCCACCAGCAGACAAAAAAACATTCAGTACTTC.

In this sample, this clone turned up a few times. This chain uses TRBV19 with TRBJ1-5, with D tentatively TRBD1 (6 bases). This CDR3 has 15 amino acids. The V end was cut by 4 bases, the J end by 4 bases, with 14 bases between. Germline loops: CDR1 LNHDA, CDR2 SQIVND (reference sequence). The CDR3 DNA follows: TGTGCCAGTAGTAAGGGACATCGGTCTAATCAGCCCCAGCATTTT. Its translation: CASSKGHRSNQPQHF.

The chain recombines TRBV6-5 with TRBJ2-3, with unresolved D. The CDR3 has 13 residues. The germline CDR1 and CDR2 sequences are MNHEY and SVGAGI. V shed 1 base and J shed 6 bases, with 8 bases lying between them. In DNA, the CDR3 is TGTGCCAGCAGTTACTTCTCGAAGGATACGCAGTATTTT. Translation: CASSYFSKDTQYF.

On this clone: Other nucleotide sequences from this sample produce the same CDR3. This sequence joins TRBV5-1 and TRBJ2-2; TRBD1 aligns across 11 bases. Germline V gives CDR1 SGHRS, CDR2 YFSETQ. The CDR3 spans 15 residues. The trim removed 4 bases at V and 5 bases at J, leaving 4 bases unmatched. CDR3: CASSPGTGGTGELFF. The CDR3 region has the DNA TGCGCCAGCAGCCCAGGGACAGGGGGTACCGGGGAGCTGTTTTTT.

CDR3 amino acids: CASSQRLAGGPGTGELFF. CDR3 DNA: TGCGCCAGCAGCCAGAGACTAGCGGGAGGGCCTGGTACCGGGGAGCTGTTTTTT. The chain joins TRBV4-1 to TRBJ2-2; 14 bases are shared with TRBD2. The germline V gene encodes CDR1 MGHRA and CDR2 YSYEKL. The CDR3 length is 18 residues. Trimming removed 3 bases from V and 5 bases from J; junction bases left unmatched: 8.

This clone has only one observation. This chain joins TRBV6-5 and TRBJ1-1; D uncertain. The CDR3 runs to 13 residues. The ends were cut back, 5 bases at V and 10 bases at J, with 17 bases in the middle. CDR1 MNHEY and CDR2 SVGAGI come from the germline V gene. This CDR3 reads CASSRDSQLGAFF. CDR3 bases: TGTGCCAGCAGTCGAGACTCACAACTAGGAGCTTTCTTT.

The chain carries TRBV28 and TRBJ2-2, with D possibly matching TRBD1 (6 bases). V was clipped by 3 bases and J by 0 bases, with 11 bases between them. CDR1 is MDHEN and CDR2 is SYDVKM in the germline V gene. This CDR3 is built from 16 residues. CDR3 in DNA: TGTGCCAGCAGTTTGGTGACAGGTTCGAACACCGGGGAGCTGTTTTTT. Its protein is CASSLVTGSNTGELFF.

This chain connects TRBV18 to TRBJ2-3; TRBD2 aligns across 7 bases. Looked up from germline, CDR1 is KGHSH and CDR2 is LQKENI. This CDR3 spans 15 amino acids. J was trimmed by 2 bases and V by 3 bases; bases with no gene match: 5. CDR3 loop: CASSPVAGFTDTQYF. CDR3 DNA sequence: TGTGCCAGCTCACCCGTAGCGGGCTTCACAGATACGCAGTATTTT. Combining the CDR3 with reference TRBV18 and TRBJ2-3 gives the whole variable domain NAGVMQNPRHLVRRRGQEARLRCSPMKGHSHVYWYRQLPEEGLKFMVYLQKENIIDESGMPKERFSAEFPKEGPSILRIQQVVRGDSAAYFCASSPVAGFTDTQYFGPGTRLTVL.

The rearrangement joins TRBV28 to TRBJ1-5; 11 bases fit TRBD1. CDR1 and CDR2 (germline): MDHEN, SYDVKM. Losses at the gene ends were 3 bases for V and 6 bases for J; bases not matched to a gene: 10. The CDR3 extends over 17 amino acids. The CDR3 DNA reads as TGTGCCAGCAGTTTCCCCCCCGGACAGGGGGCCCGTCAGCCCCAGCATTTT. Residues: CASSFPPGQGARQPQHF.

This clone was recorded many times. The same CDR3 also results from other DNA sequences found in this sample. The chain combines TRBV29-1 with TRBJ2-2; D uncertain. CDR1 SQVTM and CDR2 ANQGSEA come from the germline V gene. This CDR3 comprises 11 residues. V was pared by 0 bases and J by 8 bases, with 4 bases between. In nucleotides, the CDR3 is TGCAGCGTTGAAGATTTGGGGGAGCTGTTTTTT. It is translated as CSVEDLGELFF.

J is TRBJ2-2 and V is TRBV6-6; D gene uncertain. Germline V gene data show CDR1 as MNHNY and CDR2 as SVGAGI (reference sequence). Trimming took 2 bases from V and 4 from J, leaving 11 bases between them. CDR3 size: 15 residues. This CDR3 is CASSYTPKSTGELFF. The DNA of the CDR3 is TGTGCCAGCAGTTACACCCCTAAGAGCACCGGGGAGCTGTTTTTT.

J is TRBJ2-1 and V is TRBV9; D uncertain. V lost 2 bases to trimming and J lost 0 bases, with 6 bases between them. Looked up from germline, CDR1 is SGDLS and CDR2 is YYNGEE. This CDR3 has 14 amino acids. The CDR3 bases are TGTGCCAGCAGCGTTATGAGCTCCTACAATGAGCAGTTCTTC. Its protein product is CASSVMSSYNEQFF.

J is TRBJ1-3 and V is TRBV5-1; D is ambiguous. Germline values: CDR1 SGHRS, CDR2 YFSETQ. Trimming stripped 2 bases from V and 4 bases from J, with 7 bases between. This CDR3 has 13 residues. CDR3 loop: CASSFEEGNTIYF. CDR3 nucleotide sequence: TGCGCCAGCAGCTTTGAGGAAGGAAACACCATATATTTT.

As concerns this clone: This may come from a read error, since a much larger clone is one base off. The same CDR3 arises from other DNA sequences in this sample as well. The chain employs TRBV4-2 and TRBJ1-3; D ambiguous. Germline V lookup: CDR1 LGHNA, CDR2 YNFKEQ. Deletions cut 2 bases from V and 1 base from J, with 6 bases between. CDR3 size: 14 residues. CDR3: CASSQPGSGNTIYF. In DNA form, the CDR3 reads TGTGCCAGCAGCCAACCGGGGTCTGGAAACACCATATATTTT.

The CDR3 loop reads CASTLAGGTEAFF. CDR3 DNA sequence: TGTGCCAGTACACTCGCTGGGGGCACTGAAGCTTTCTTT. The V and J genes are TRBV2 and TRBJ1-1; TRBD1 is a possible D gene (5 bases). The CDR3 loop spans 13 amino acids. V was trimmed by 9 bases and J by 4 bases, leaving 15 bases between them. The germline V gene encodes CDR1 SNHLY and CDR2 FYNNEI. Looking up the rest from reference TRBV2 and TRBJ1-1 gives the full variable domain: EPEVTQTPSHQVTQMGQEVILRCVPISNHLYFYWYRQILGQKVEFLVSFYNNEISEKSEIFDDQFSVERPDGSNFTLKIRSTKLEDSAMYFCASTLAGGTEAFFGQGTRLTVV.

V usage is TRBV15 and J usage is TRBJ1-1; 11 bases are shared with TRBD1. The CDR3 runs 15 residues. Germline assignment: CDR1 LNHNV and CDR2 YYDKDF (reference sequence). The V and J ends lost 2 bases and 7 bases, in that order; junction bases with no gene match: 6. CDR3 sequence (DNA): TGTGCCACCAGCAGACGGGACAGGGGGTGGGATGAAGCTTTCTTT. Amino acids: CATSRRDRGWDEAFF.

V and J are TRBV7-2 and TRBJ2-2; 9 nucleotides align to TRBD1. V lost 4 bases to trimming and J lost 4 bases; unmatched junction nucleotides: 7. The CDR3 is 16 residues long. Germline lookup yields CDR1 SGHTA and CDR2 FQGNSA. For the CDR3, the DNA is TGTGCCAGCAGCTCCCCACAGGGGGCGGTCACCGGGGAGCTGTTTTTT. Translating gives CASSSPQGAVTGELFF.

The CDR3 sequence: CASSSGTSGHNEQFF. The CDR3, as DNA: TGTGCCAGCAGCTCGGGGACTAGCGGCCACAATGAGCAGTTCTTC. The chain is built from TRBV5-6 and TRBJ2-1; 11 bases agree with TRBD2. This CDR3 contains 15 residues. Per germline, CDR1 SGHDT and CDR2 YYEEEE. The V and J ends lost 3 bases and 5 bases, in that order; junction bases with no gene match: 4.

The rearrangement links TRBV5-6 to TRBJ2-2, with D perhaps TRBD1 (7 bases). V lost 0 bases, J lost 3 bases, and 18 bases lay in between. Germline V CDR1 and CDR2: SGHDT, YYEEEE. The CDR3 sequence is 18 residues long. CDR3 amino acids: CASSLVGGGWVDTGELFF. The CDR3 bases are TGTGCCAGCAGCTTGGTAGGAGGGGGCTGGGTTGACACCGGGGAGCTGTTTTTT.

The J gene is TRBJ1-1, the V gene TRBV28; no definite D call. In germline, CDR1 is MDHEN, CDR2 SYDVKM. The CDR3 runs 13 residues. Trimming cost V 5 bases and J 2 bases, with 9 bases left between them. In DNA form, the CDR3 reads TGTGCCAGCAGTGCGTCCAGCAACACTGAAGCTTTCTTT. Protein sequence: CASSASSNTEAFF. The full variable domain, its missing parts supplied by reference TRBV28 and TRBJ1-1, is DVKVTQSSRYLVKRTGEKVFLECVQDMDHENMFWYRQDPGLGLRLIYFSYDVKMKEKGDIPEGYSVSREKKERFSLILESASTNQTSMYLCASSASSNTEAFFGQGTRLTVV.

This chain uses TRBV30 with TRBJ1-5; 8 nucleotides agree with TRBD1. The germline gives CDR1 GTSNPN, CDR2 SVGIG (reference sequence). The junction had 4 bases not matched to a gene; V was cut back by 2 bases and J by 7 bases. The CDR3 spans 13 residues. CDR3: CAWSPDRGQPQHF. For the CDR3, the DNA is TGTGCCTGGAGTCCCGACAGGGGACAGCCCCAGCATTTT.

The J gene is TRBJ2-7, the V gene TRBV29-1, with 10 bases aligning to TRBD1. Looked up from germline, CDR1 is SQVTM and CDR2 is ANQGSEA. V lost 6 bases to trimming and J lost 3 bases; unmatched junction nucleotides: 11. The length of the CDR3 is 15 residues. DNA for the CDR3: TGCAGCGTCATGGGACAGGGGTTGGGGAACTACGAGCAGTACTTC. It is translated as CSVMGQGLGNYEQYF.